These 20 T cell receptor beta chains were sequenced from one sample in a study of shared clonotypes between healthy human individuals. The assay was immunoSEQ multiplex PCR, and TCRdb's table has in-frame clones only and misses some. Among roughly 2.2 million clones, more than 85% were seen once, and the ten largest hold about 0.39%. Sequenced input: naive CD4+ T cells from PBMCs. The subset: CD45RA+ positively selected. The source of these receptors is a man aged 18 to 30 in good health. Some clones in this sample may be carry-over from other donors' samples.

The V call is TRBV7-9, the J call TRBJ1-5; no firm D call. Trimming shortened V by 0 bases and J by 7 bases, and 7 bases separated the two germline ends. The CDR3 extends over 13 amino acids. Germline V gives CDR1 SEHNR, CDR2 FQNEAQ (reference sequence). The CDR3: CASSLASGQPQHF. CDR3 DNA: TGTGCCAGCAGCTTAGCGAGCGGGCAGCCCCAGCATTTT.

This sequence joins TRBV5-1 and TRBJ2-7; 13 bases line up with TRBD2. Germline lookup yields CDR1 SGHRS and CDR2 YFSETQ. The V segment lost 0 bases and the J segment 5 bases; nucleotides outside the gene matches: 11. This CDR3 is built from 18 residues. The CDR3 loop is CASSLEGLAGRRFDEQYF. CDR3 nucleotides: TGCGCCAGCAGCTTGGAGGGACTAGCGGGAAGACGGTTCGACGAGCAGTACTTC.

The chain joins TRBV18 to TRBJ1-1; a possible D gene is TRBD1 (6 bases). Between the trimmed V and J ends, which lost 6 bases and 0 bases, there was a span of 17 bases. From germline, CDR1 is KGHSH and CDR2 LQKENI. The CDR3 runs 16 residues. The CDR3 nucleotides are TGTGCCAGCTCCCGCGAGGGGGGCACCATGAACACTGAAGCTTTCTTT. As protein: CASSREGGTMNTEAFF.

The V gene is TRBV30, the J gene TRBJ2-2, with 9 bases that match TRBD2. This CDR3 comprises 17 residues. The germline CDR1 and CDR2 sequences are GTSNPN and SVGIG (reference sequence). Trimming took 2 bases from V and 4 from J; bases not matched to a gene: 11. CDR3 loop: CAWSPMAGGPGTGELFF. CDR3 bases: TGTGCCTGGAGTCCGATGGCGGGAGGGCCGGGCACCGGGGAGCTGTTTTTT.

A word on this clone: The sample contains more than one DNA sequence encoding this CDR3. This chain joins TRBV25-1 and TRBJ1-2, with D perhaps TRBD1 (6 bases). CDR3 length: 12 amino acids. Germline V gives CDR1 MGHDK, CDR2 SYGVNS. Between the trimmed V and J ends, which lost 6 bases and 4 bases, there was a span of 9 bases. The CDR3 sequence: CASSEGGYGYTF. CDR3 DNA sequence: TGTGCCAGCAGCGAAGGGGGCTATGGCTACACCTTC.

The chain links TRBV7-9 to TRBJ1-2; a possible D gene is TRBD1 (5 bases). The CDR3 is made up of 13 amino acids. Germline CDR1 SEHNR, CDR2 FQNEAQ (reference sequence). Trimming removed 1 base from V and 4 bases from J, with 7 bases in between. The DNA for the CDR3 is TGTGCCAGCAGCTTAGAGGGGATCTATGGCTACACCTTC. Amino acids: CASSLEGIYGYTF. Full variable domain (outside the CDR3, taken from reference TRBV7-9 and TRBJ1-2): DTGVSQNPRHKITKRGQNVTFRCDPISEHNRLYWYRQTLGQGPEFLTYFQNEAQLEKSRLLSDRFSAERPKGSFSTLEIQRTEQGDSAMYLCASSLEGIYGYTFGSGTRLTVV.

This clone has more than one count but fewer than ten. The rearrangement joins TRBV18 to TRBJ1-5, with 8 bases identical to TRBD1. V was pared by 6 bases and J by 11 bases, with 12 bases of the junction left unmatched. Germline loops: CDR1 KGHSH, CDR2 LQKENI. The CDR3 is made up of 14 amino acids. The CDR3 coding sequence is TGTGCCAGCTCGCCCGGGACAGGCCGGCAGACCCAGCATTTT. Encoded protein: CASSPGTGRQTQHF.

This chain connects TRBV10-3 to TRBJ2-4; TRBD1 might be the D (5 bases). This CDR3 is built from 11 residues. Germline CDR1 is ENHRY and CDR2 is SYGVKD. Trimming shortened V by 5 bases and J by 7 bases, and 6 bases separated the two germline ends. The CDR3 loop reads CAISQGNIQYF. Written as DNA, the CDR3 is TGTGCCATCAGTCAGGGTAACATTCAGTACTTC.

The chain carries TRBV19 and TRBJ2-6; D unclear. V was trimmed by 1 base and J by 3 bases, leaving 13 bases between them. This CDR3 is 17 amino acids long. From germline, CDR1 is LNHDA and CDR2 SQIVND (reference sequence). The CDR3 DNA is TGTGCCAGTAGTATAGGGATACCCGGTGTTGGGGCCAACGTCCTGACTTTC. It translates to CASSIGIPGVGANVLTF.

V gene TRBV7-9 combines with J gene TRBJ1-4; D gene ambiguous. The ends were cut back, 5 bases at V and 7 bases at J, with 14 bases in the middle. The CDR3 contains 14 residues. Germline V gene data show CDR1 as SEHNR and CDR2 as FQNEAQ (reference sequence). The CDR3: CASSRNLGSEKLFF. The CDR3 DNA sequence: TGTGCCAGCAGCCGGAACCTGGGAAGTGAAAAACTGTTTTTT.

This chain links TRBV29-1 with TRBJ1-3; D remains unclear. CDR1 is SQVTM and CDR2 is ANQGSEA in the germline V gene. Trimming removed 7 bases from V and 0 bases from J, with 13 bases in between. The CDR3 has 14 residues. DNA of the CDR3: TGCAGCGCTAAGCGGGCCCTCTCTGGAAACACCATATATTTT. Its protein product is CSAKRALSGNTIYF.

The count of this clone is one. CDR3 sequence (DNA): TGTGCCAGCTGGGGGGCAGGGGCGACGAACACCGGGGAGCTGTTTTTT. Its translation is CASWGAGATNTGELFF. The chain is built from TRBV7-9 and TRBJ2-2; D may correspond to TRBD1 or TRBD2 (6 bases each). The germline V gene has CDR1 SEHNR and CDR2 FQNEAQ (reference sequence). Trimming removed 8 bases at V and 0 bases at J, with 16 bases between. This CDR3 has 16 residues.

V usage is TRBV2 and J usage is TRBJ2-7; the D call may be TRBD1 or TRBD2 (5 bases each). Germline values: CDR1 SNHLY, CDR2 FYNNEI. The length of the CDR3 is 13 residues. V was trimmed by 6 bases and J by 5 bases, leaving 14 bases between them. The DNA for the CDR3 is TGTGCCAGCAGCGACGGGACCTCGGACGAGCAGTACTTC. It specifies CASSDGTSDEQYF.

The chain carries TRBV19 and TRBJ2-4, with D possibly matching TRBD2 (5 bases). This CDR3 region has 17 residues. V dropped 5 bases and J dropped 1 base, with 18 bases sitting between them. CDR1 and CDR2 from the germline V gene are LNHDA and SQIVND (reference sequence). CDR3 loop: CASSVKRQDQAKNIQYF. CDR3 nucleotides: TGTGCCAGTAGTGTGAAGCGGCAGGACCAGGCCAAAAACATTCAGTACTTC. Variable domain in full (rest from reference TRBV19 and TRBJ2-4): DGGITQSPKYLFRKEGQNVTLSCEQNLNHDAMYWYRQDPGQGLRLIYYSQIVNDFQKGDIAEGYSVSREKKESFPLTVTSAQKNPTAFYLCASSVKRQDQAKNIQYFGAGTRLSVL.

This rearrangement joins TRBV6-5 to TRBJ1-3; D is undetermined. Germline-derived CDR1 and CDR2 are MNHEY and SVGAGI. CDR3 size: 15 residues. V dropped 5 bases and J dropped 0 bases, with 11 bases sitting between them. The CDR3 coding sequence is TGTGCCAGCAGTCGCCCATATGGCTCTGGAAACACCATATATTTT. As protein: CASSRPYGSGNTIYF.

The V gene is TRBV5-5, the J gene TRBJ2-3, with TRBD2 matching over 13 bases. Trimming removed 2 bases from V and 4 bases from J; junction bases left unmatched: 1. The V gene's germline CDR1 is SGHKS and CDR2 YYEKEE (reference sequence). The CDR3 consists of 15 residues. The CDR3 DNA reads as TGTGCCAGCAGCTTACTAGCGGGAGGGCCAGATACGCAGTATTTT. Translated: CASSLLAGGPDTQYF.

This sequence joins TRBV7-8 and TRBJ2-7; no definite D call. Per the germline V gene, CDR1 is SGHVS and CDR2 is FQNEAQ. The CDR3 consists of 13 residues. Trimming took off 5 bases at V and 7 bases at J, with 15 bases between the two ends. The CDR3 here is CASSTAGPREQYF. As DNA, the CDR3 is TGTGCCAGCAGCACCGCAGGACCTCGGGAGCAGTACTTC. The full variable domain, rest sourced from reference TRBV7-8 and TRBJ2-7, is GAGVSQSPRYKVAKRGQDVALRCDPISGHVSLFWYQQALGQGPEFLTYFQNEAQLDKSGLPSDRFFAERPEGSVSTLKIQRTQQEDSAVYLCASSTAGPREQYFGPGTRLTVT.

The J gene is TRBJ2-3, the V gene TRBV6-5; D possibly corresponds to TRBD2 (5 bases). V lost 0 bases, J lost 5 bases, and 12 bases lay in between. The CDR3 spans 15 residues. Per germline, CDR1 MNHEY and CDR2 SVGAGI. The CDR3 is CASSYSAARGDTQYF. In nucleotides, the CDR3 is TGTGCCAGCAGTTACTCGGCAGCCCGGGGAGATACGCAGTATTTT.

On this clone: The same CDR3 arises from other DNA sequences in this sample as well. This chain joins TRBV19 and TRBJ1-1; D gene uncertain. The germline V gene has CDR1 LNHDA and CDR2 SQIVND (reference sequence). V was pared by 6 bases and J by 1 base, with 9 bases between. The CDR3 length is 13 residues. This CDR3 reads CASSSTRNTEAFF. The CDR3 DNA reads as TGTGCCAGTAGCTCCACCAGGAACACTGAAGCTTTCTTT.

Here the CDR3 DNA reads TGTGCCAGCACATTTCAAGGGGGCACTGAAGCTTTCTTT. Translated, it gives CASTFQGGTEAFF. J is TRBJ1-1 and V is TRBV28, with D tentatively TRBD1 (6 bases). With 7 bases removed from V and 4 bases from J, the gap between germline ends came to 13 bases. The germline V gene has CDR1 MDHEN and CDR2 SYDVKM. The CDR3 runs to 13 residues.